This T cell receptor (beta chain) was observed in a study of T-cell reconstitution after alpha-beta-depleted transplantation in children. Study observations and caveats: The authors attributed T-cell counts and diversity one year after transplant mostly to newly produced T cells. Several hundred rapidly expanded clones from non-depleted graft cells reportedly supplied alpha-beta T cells about two months post-transplant. Some patients owed their high day-60 TCRbeta diversity to surviving recipient T cells and thymic progenitors.

Germline V lookup: CDR1 SEHNR, CDR2 FQNEAQ (reference sequence). This CDR3 region has 9 residues. Trimming stripped 10 bases from V and 12 bases from J, with 10 bases between. This clonotype appeared a few times. The target antigen is unknown. For TCRbeta, the library was prepared with unique molecular identifiers. Each CDR3 protein is one row after TCRdb ran MiXCR on the PCR reads. The sample carries 70,000 to 95,000 distinct CDR3 sequences, 18% recorded once. The rearrangement links TRBV7-9 to TRBJ2-1; D is unresolved. Source: PBMCs, mostly from graft donor cells, taken 360 days after TCRalphabeta/CD19-depleted stem cell transplant. This receptor was identified in a male patient under 10 years old who had a stem cell transplant for acute lymphoblastic leukemia, so the T cells may come from the graft donor. In nucleotides, the CDR3 is TGTGCCACCTTTCCGGGGCAGTTCTTC. It is translated as CATFPGQFF.